The 19 T cell receptor beta chains reported below all come from one sample, sequenced in a study of cytomegalovirus exposure and HLA in healthy donors. 13 Jbeta primers and 60 Vbeta primers were used for the PCR. Generated by immunoSEQ multiplex PCR, the TCRdb table keeps only in-frame clones and is missing some. In the table there are 90,000 or so clones, just under 80% of which are singletons. The sample consisted of PBMCs. These receptor sequences come from a male donor in good health and CMV-seropositive.

The chain joins TRBV5-1 to TRBJ2-1; D unclear. The CDR3 sequence is 13 residues long. Looked up from germline, CDR1 is SGHRS and CDR2 is YFSETQ. V was trimmed by 4 bases and J by 2 bases, leaving 7 bases between them. CDR3 loop: CASSSQAYNEQFF. CDR3 nucleotides: TGCGCCAGCAGCAGCCAGGCCTACAATGAGCAGTTCTTC.

V gene TRBV5-1 combines with J gene TRBJ1-1; D is unclear. Germline CDR1 SGHRS, CDR2 YFSETQ. The CDR3 has 12 amino acids. V was pared by 2 bases and J by 4 bases, with 6 bases between. CDR3 region: CASSFAGTEAFF. Here the CDR3 DNA reads TGCGCCAGCAGCTTTGCAGGCACTGAAGCTTTCTTT.

This clone was recorded only once. The chain uses TRBV5-8 and TRBJ1-5; D unclear. Germline CDR1 and CDR2: SGHTS and YDEGEE. Trimming stripped 2 bases from V and 0 bases from J, with 21 bases between. CDR3 length: 19 amino acids. Here the CDR3 reads CASSFSGSGRINSNQPQHF. The DNA of the CDR3 is TGTGCCAGCAGCTTCTCGGGGTCAGGTAGGATCAATAGCAATCAGCCCCAGCATTTT.

This sequence joins TRBV10-3 and TRBJ2-5; D possibly corresponds to TRBD1 (7 bases). Germline CDR1 reads ENHRY; CDR2 reads SYGVKD. V was clipped by 6 bases and J by 2 bases, with 13 bases between them. This CDR3 has 14 amino acids. The DNA of the CDR3 is TGTGCCATCAGCCAGGGGGGAGCTCAAGAGACCCAGTACTTC. Translated, it gives CAISQGGAQETQYF.

This rearrangement joins TRBV28 to TRBJ2-2, with 7 bases fitting TRBD2. V lost 8 bases, J lost 7 bases, and 10 bases stayed unmatched. CDR1 MDHEN and CDR2 SYDVKM come from the germline V gene. This CDR3 comprises 14 residues. In DNA, the CDR3 is TGTGCCAGCGGACTAGGAGGGATCGGCGGGGAGCTGTTTTTT. It is translated as CASGLGGIGGELFF. Complete variable domain (other parts from reference TRBV28 and TRBJ2-2): DVKVTQSSRYLVKRTGEKVFLECVQDMDHENMFWYRQDPGLGLRLIYFSYDVKMKEKGDIPEGYSVSREKKERFSLILESASTNQTSMYLCASGLGGIGGELFFGEGSRLTVL.

This clone has a handful of counts. The V call is TRBV9, the J call TRBJ1-6; D possibly corresponds to TRBD1 (6 bases). The V gene's germline CDR1 is SGDLS and CDR2 YYNGEE. V was trimmed by 4 bases and J by 6 bases, leaving 14 bases between them. CDR3 length: 15 residues. CDR3 amino acids: CASSPQGPGNSPLHF. DNA for the CDR3: TGTGCCAGCAGCCCCCAGGGGCCGGGTAATTCACCCCTCCACTTT.

The CDR3 loop is CASSSPKEAGELFF. CDR3 nucleotides: TGTGCCAGCAGCTCCCCCAAAGAGGCCGGGGAGCTGTTTTTT. The chain recombines TRBV5-4 with TRBJ2-2; no firm D call. Germline V CDR1 and CDR2: SGHNT, YYREEE (reference sequence). The CDR3 spans 14 residues. V lost 3 bases to trimming and J lost 6 bases, with 12 bases between them.

CDR3 coding DNA: TGTGCCAGCAGACGGACTAGCGGGACGCAAGAGACCCAGTACTTC. Protein product: CASRRTSGTQETQYF. The chain couples TRBV7-2 to TRBJ2-5, with 12 bases that match TRBD2. CDR1 is SGHTA, CDR2 FQGNSA, per germline. The CDR3 length is 15 residues. V gave up 6 bases and J gave up 2 bases; unmatched junction bases: 4. The full variable domain, rest sourced from reference TRBV7-2 and TRBJ2-5, is GAGVSQSPSNKVTEKGKDVELRCDPISGHTALYWYRQSLGQGLEFLIYFQGNSAPDKSGLPSDRFSAERTGGSVSTLTIQRTQQEDSAVYLCASRRTSGTQETQYFGPGTRLLVL.

V and J are TRBV19 and TRBJ1-6; tentatively, D is TRBD1 (6 bases). The V end was cut by 4 bases, the J end by 10 bases, with 11 bases between. The CDR3 spans 13 residues. The germline CDR1 and CDR2 sequences are LNHDA and SQIVND (reference sequence). CDR3 nucleotides: TGTGCCAGTAGTACAGGGGTTGGGTCACCCCTCCACTTT. Translating it yields CASSTGVGSPLHF.

The J gene is TRBJ2-5, the V gene TRBV7-9; 8 bases are a match to TRBD2. J was trimmed by 2 bases and V by 5 bases; bases with no gene match: 7. This CDR3 region has 15 residues. Per germline, CDR1 SEHNR and CDR2 FQNEAQ (reference sequence). CDR3 loop: CASSNRRGGQETQYF. CDR3 DNA sequence: TGTGCCAGCAGCAACCGCCGGGGGGGACAAGAGACCCAGTACTTC.

This sequence joins TRBV10-1 and TRBJ2-7, with a weak D call TRBD1 (5 bases). The CDR3 sequence is 15 residues long. Germline CDR1 and CDR2: WNHNN and SYGVQD (reference sequence). Between the trimmed V and J ends, which lost 4 bases and 3 bases, there was a span of 16 bases. The CDR3 reads CASSGQDTMSYEQYF. CDR3 coding DNA: TGCGCCAGCAGTGGCCAGGACACCATGAGCTACGAGCAGTACTTC.

V and J are TRBV6-5 and TRBJ1-2; no clear D. Trimming shortened V by 0 bases and J by 4 bases, and 15 bases separated the two germline ends. This CDR3 comprises 16 residues. Germline V lookup: CDR1 MNHEY, CDR2 SVGAGI. CDR3 DNA: TGTGCCAGCAGTTACTCCCCTCGCGGCAGAACCTATGGCTACACCTTC. It yields the protein CASSYSPRGRTYGYTF.

V gene TRBV18 combines with J gene TRBJ2-1; 9 nucleotides match TRBD2. The CDR3 length is 17 residues. V trimming: 3 bases; J trimming: 8 bases; junction bases outside the gene matches: 14. The germline gives CDR1 KGHSH, CDR2 LQKENI. The CDR3 spells CASSPLGGGAASDEQFF. DNA for the CDR3: TGTGCCAGCTCACCTTTAGGCGGGGGGGCCGCGAGCGATGAGCAGTTCTTC.

This clone turned up a few times. This rearrangement joins TRBV11-3 to TRBJ2-1; 16 bases align to TRBD2. The CDR3 runs 16 residues. Germline loops: CDR1 SGHNT, CDR2 YENEEA. The trim removed 5 bases at V and 8 bases at J, leaving 6 bases unmatched. The chain's CDR3 is CASSMGLAGGDDEQFF. DNA of the CDR3: TGTGCCAGCAGCATGGGACTAGCGGGGGGGGACGATGAGCAGTTCTTC.

By share, this clone ranks as medium-sized. This chain uses TRBV28 with TRBJ2-7; 10 nucleotides line up with TRBD2. The CDR3 consists of 16 residues. Germline CDR1 reads MDHEN; CDR2 reads SYDVKM. Trimming removed 5 bases from V and 3 bases from J; junction bases left unmatched: 10. The CDR3 spells CASSLLTSGLSYEQYF. The CDR3 bases are TGTGCCAGCAGTCTCCTGACTAGCGGGCTAAGCTACGAGCAGTACTTC.

The V and J genes are TRBV18 and TRBJ2-7, with 7 bases aligning to TRBD2. Germline V lookup: CDR1 KGHSH, CDR2 LQKENI. With V trimmed by 6 bases and J by 2 bases, 16 bases remained unmatched. The CDR3 is 17 residues long. The CDR3: CASSRAPSSGATYEQYF. CDR3 in DNA: TGTGCCAGCTCCCGGGCCCCCTCTAGCGGAGCTACCTACGAGCAGTACTTC.

This chain uses TRBV6-5 with TRBJ2-1; 7 nucleotides agree with TRBD1. Unmatched junction bases numbered 6, after V lost 6 bases and J lost 1 base. The CDR3 consists of 15 residues. Germline CDR1 reads MNHEY; CDR2 reads SVGAGI. The CDR3 DNA reads as TGTGCCAGCAGGACTGACAGGGTTTCCTACAATGAGCAGTTCTTC. Amino acids: CASRTDRVSYNEQFF.

The V gene is TRBV28, the J gene TRBJ1-2; 7 bases agree with TRBD1. Germline assignment: CDR1 MDHEN and CDR2 SYDVKM. This CDR3 contains 13 residues. The junction had 3 bases not matched to a gene; V was cut back by 5 bases and J by 3 bases. The CDR3: CASSLTGDYGYTF. The CDR3 region has the DNA TGTGCCAGCAGTCTTACAGGGGACTATGGCTACACCTTC.

The rearrangement joins TRBV7-9 to TRBJ2-1; D might be TRBD2 (5 bases). There are 12 residues in the CDR3. Germline CDR1 is SEHNR and CDR2 is FQNEAQ (reference sequence). Trimming took 4 bases from V and 5 from J, leaving 6 bases between them. CDR3 loop: CASSSGNNEQFF. In DNA, the CDR3 is TGTGCCAGCAGCTCGGGGAACAATGAGCAGTTCTTC.